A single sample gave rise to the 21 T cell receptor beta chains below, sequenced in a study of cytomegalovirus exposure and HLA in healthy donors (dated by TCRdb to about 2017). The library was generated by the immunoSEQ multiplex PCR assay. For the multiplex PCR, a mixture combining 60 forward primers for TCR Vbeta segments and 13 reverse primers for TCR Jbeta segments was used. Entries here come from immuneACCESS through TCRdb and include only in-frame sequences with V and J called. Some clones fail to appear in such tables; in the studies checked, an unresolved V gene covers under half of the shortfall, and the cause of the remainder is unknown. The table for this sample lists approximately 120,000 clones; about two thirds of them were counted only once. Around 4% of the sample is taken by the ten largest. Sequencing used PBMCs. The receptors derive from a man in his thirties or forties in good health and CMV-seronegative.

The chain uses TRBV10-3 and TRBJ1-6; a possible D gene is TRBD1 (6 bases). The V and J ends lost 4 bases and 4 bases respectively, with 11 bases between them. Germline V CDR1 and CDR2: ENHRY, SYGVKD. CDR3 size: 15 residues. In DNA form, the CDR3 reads TGTGCCATCAGTGGGGGGCTGGGGTATAATTCACCCCTCCACTTT. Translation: CAISGGLGYNSPLHF.

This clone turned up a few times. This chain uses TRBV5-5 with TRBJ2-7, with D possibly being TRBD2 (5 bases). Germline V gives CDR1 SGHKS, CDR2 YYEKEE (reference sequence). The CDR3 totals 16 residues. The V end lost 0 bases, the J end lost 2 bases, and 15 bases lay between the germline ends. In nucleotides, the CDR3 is TGTGCCAGCAGCTTGGGACCGGGGTTGGGCCCCTACGAGCAGTACTTC. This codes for CASSLGPGLGPYEQYF.

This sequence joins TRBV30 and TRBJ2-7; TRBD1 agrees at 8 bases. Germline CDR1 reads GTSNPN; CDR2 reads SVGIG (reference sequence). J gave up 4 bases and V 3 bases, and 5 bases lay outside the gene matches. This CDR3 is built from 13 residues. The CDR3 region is CAWSGDRGYEQYF. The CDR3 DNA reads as TGTGCCTGGAGCGGAGACAGGGGATACGAGCAGTACTTC.

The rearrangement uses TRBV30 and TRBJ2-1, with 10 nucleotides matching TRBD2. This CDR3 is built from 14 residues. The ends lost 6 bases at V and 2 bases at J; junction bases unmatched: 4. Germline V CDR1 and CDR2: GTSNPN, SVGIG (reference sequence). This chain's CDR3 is CACSAGGPYNEQFF. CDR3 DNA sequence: TGTGCCTGCTCAGCGGGGGGGCCCTACAATGAGCAGTTCTTC.

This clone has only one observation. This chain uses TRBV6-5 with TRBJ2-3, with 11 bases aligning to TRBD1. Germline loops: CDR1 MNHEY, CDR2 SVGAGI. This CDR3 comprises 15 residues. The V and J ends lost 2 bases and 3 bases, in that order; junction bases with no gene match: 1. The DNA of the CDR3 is TGTGCCAGCAGTTACCGGGACAGGGGGACAGATACGCAGTATTTT. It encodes CASSYRDRGTDTQYF.

Here the CDR3 reads CASSVGLANYNEQFF. CDR3 in DNA: TGTGCCAGCAGCGTAGGGCTAGCAAACTACAATGAGCAGTTCTTC. V gene TRBV9 combines with J gene TRBJ2-1; D might be TRBD2 (5 bases). The germline V gene encodes CDR1 SGDLS and CDR2 YYNGEE. Trimming took off 0 bases at V and 3 bases at J, with 10 bases between the two ends. This CDR3 region has 15 residues.

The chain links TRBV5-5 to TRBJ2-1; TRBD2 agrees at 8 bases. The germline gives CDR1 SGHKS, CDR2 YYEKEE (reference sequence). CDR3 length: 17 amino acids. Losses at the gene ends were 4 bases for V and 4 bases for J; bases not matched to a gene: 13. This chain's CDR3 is CASSPTSGGTIYNEQFF. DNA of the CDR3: TGTGCCAGCAGCCCTACATCGGGGGGGACCATTTACAATGAGCAGTTCTTC.

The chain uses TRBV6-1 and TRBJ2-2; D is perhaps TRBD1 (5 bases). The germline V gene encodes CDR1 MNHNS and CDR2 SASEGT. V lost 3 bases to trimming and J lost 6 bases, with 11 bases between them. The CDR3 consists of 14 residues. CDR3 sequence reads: CASSDTSRAGELFF. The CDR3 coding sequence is TGTGCCAGCAGTGACACCAGCAGGGCCGGGGAGCTGTTTTTT.

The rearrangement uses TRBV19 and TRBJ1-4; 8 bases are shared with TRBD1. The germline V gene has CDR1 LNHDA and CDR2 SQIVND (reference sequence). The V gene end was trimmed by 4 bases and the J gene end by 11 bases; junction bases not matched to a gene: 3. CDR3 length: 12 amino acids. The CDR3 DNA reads TGTGCCAGTAGTAACAGGGGGAGGAAACTGTTTTTT. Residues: CASSNRGRKLFF.

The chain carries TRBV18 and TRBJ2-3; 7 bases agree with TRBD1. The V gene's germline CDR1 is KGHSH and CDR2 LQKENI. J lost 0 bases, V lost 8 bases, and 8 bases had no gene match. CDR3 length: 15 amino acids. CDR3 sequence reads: CASAGTALSTDTQYF. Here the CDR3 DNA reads TGTGCCAGCGCTGGGACAGCCCTTAGCACAGATACGCAGTATTTT.

The CDR3 region has the DNA TGTGCCAGCAGATCCACAGGGGTCGCCACTGAAGCTTTCTTT. It translates to CASRSTGVATEAFF. V gene TRBV28 combines with J gene TRBJ1-1, with 7 bases aligning to TRBD1. The CDR3 sequence is 14 residues long. The trim removed 6 bases at V and 4 bases at J, leaving 8 bases unmatched. CDR1 and CDR2 (germline): MDHEN, SYDVKM.

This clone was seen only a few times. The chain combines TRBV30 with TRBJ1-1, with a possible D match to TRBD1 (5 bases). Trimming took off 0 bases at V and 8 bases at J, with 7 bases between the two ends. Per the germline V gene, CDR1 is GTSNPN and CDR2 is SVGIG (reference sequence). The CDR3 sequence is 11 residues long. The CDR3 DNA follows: TGTGCCTGGAGTGTATACAGGGAAGCTTTCTTT. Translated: CAWSVYREAFF.

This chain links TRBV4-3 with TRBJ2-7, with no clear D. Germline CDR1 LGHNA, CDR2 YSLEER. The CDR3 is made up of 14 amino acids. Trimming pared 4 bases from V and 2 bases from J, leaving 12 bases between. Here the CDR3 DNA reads TGCGCCAGCAGCCTAACCGGGTCTACCTACGAGCAGTACTTC. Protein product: CASSLTGSTYEQYF.

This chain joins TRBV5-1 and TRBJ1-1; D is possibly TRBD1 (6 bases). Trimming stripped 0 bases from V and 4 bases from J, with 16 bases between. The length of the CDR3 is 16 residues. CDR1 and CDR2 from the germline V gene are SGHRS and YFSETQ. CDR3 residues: CASSLVAGTGSTEAFF. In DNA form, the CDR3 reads TGCGCCAGCAGCTTGGTTGCCGGTACAGGGAGCACTGAAGCTTTCTTT.

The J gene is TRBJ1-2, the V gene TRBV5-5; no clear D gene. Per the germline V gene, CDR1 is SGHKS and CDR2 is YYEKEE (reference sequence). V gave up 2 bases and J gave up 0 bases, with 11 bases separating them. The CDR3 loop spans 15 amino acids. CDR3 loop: CASSFDGGSNYGYTF. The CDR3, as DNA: TGTGCCAGCAGCTTCGACGGCGGTTCTAACTATGGCTACACCTTC.

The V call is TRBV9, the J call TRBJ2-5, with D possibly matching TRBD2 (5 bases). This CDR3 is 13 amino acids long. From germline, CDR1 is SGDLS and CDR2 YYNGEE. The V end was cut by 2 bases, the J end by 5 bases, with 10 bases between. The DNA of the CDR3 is TGTGCCAGCAGCGTGGAGCCGGGGGAGACCCAGTACTTC. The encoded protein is CASSVEPGETQYF. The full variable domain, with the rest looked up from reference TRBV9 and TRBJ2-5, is DSGVTQTPKHLITATGQRVTLRCSPRSGDLSVYWYQQSLDQGLQFLIQYYNGEERAKGNILERFSAQQFPDLHSELNLSSLELGDSALYFCASSVEPGETQYFGPGTRLLVL.

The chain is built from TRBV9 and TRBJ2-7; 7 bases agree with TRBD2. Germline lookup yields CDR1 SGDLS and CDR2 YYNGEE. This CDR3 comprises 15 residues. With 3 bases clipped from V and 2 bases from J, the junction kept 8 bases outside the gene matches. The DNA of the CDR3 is TGTGCCAGCAGCGCGAGCCCGGGACTAACCTACGAGCAGTACTTC. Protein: CASSASPGLTYEQYF.

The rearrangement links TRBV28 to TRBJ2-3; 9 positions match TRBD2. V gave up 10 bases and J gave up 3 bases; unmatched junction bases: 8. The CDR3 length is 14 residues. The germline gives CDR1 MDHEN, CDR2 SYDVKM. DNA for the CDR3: TGTGCCAACGGAGCGGGGGGCGGGACAGATACGCAGTATTTT. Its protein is CANGAGGGTDTQYF.

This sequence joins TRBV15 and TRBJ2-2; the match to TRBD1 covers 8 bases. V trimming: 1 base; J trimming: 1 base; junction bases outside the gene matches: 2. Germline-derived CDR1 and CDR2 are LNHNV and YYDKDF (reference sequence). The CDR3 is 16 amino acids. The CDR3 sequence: CATSRGGTGNTGELFF. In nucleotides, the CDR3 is TGTGCCACCAGCAGAGGAGGGACAGGGAACACCGGGGAGCTGTTTTTT. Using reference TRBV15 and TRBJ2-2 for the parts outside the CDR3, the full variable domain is DAMVIQNPRYQVTQFGKPVTLSCSQTLNHNVMYWYQQKSSQAPKLLFHYYDKDFNNEADTPDNFQSRRPNTSFCFLDIRSPGLGDTAMYLCATSRGGTGNTGELFFGEGSRLTVL.

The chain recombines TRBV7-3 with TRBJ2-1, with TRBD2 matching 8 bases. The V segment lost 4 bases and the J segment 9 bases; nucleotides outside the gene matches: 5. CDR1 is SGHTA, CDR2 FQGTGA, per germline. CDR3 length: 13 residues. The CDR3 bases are TGTGCCAGCAGCTCCCAGCGGGGGAGTGAGCAGTTCTTC. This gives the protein CASSSQRGSEQFF.

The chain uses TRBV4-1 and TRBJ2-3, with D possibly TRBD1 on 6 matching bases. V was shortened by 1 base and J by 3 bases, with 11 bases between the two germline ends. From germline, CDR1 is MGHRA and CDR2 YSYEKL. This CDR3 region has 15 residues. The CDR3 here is CASSQGYRETDTQYF. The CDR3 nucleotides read TGCGCCAGCAGCCAAGGATACAGGGAAACAGATACGCAGTATTTT.